One and the same sample provided the 26 T cell receptor beta chains below, sequenced in a study of Graves' ophthalmopathy and Graves' hyperthyroidism. The study amplified TCR beta CDR3 regions using RNA transcripts. HTBI-primed RT-PCR formed the first round, and a multiplex PCR formed the second. Using its own MiXCR run on the multiplex PCR reads, TCRdb lists one record per CDR3 protein. The profile shows 660,000 or so distinct CDR3 sequences, over 40% of them singletons. The source material was peripheral blood. These receptors came from an adult man with Graves' ophthalmopathy.

The chain recombines TRBV19 with TRBJ1-2; 7 bases map to TRBD1. Germline lookup yields CDR1 LNHDA and CDR2 SQIVND (reference sequence). V dropped 7 bases and J dropped 8; count of bases not matched to a gene: 19. The CDR3 loop spans 16 amino acids. Written as DNA, the CDR3 is TGTGCCAGTAAGATGTCTAGACACAGGGGCGGTGACGGCTACACCTTC. Amino acid sequence: CASKMSRHRGGDGYTF.

The sample holds many counts of this clonotype. V is TRBV2 and J is TRBJ2-5; 8 bases agree with TRBD2. J gave up 5 bases and V 2 bases, and 7 bases lay outside the gene matches. The CDR3 sequence is 15 residues long. Looked up from germline, CDR1 is SNHLY and CDR2 is FYNNEI. The CDR3 sequence: CASSELDSGVETQYF. The CDR3 nucleotides are TGTGCCAGCAGTGAATTGGATAGCGGGGTTGAGACCCAGTACTTC.

This clonotype was found many times. The rearrangement links TRBV20-1 to TRBJ1-6; 9 nucleotides align to TRBD1. The germline V gene has CDR1 DFQATT and CDR2 SNEGSKA (reference sequence). The V segment lost 6 bases and the J segment 9 bases; nucleotides outside the gene matches: 6. The CDR3 is 13 amino acids. CDR3 nucleotides: TGCAGTGCCATCGACAGGGGGGTTTCACCCCTCCACTTT. It specifies CSAIDRGVSPLHF.

This clonotype was seen a few times. Mismatch with germline at one junction end may stem from a read error. V gene TRBV6-6 combines with J gene TRBJ1-1, with D perhaps matching TRBD1 (5 bases). Germline CDR1 reads MNHNY; CDR2 reads SVGAGI (reference sequence). The CDR3 covers 13 residues. CDR3 residues: CASSPRVGTKAFF. CDR3 nucleotide sequence: TGTGCCAGCAGTCCCAGGGTAGGCACTAAAGCTTTCTTT.

The sample holds many counts of this clonotype. This chain links TRBV13 with TRBJ1-2; unclear D gene. The V end lost 0 bases, the J end lost 6 bases, and 23 bases lay between the germline ends. Germline V gene data show CDR1 as PRHDT and CDR2 as FYEKMQ (reference sequence). The CDR3 spans 18 residues. CDR3: CASSLGAWTPALRDGYTF. As DNA, the CDR3 is TGTGCCAGCAGCTTAGGCGCTTGGACTCCTGCCCTGCGGGATGGCTACACCTTC.

This clonotype appeared many times. V usage is TRBV10-2 and J usage is TRBJ1-1; tentative D call: TRBD1 (6 bases). CDR1 and CDR2 from the germline V gene are WSHSY and SAAADI. Trimming stripped 6 bases from V and 5 bases from J, with 10 bases between. The CDR3 totals 12 residues. This CDR3 is CASRGRGTEAFF. The CDR3 nucleotides are TGCGCCAGCAGGGGCAGGGGTACTGAAGCTTTCTTT.

This clonotype was picked up many times. The V and J genes are TRBV15 and TRBJ2-7; 9 nucleotides align to TRBD1. Germline CDR1 is LNHNV and CDR2 is YYDKDF (reference sequence). V lost 5 bases and J lost 3; bases outside the gene matches: 8. The CDR3 contains 15 residues. This CDR3 is CATSPRRGQGYEQYF. CDR3 sequence (DNA): TGTGCCACCAGCCCTCGCAGGGGACAGGGCTACGAGCAGTACTTC.

The chain employs TRBV7-9 and TRBJ2-7; 9 bases are a match to TRBD1. V shed 4 bases and J 3 bases; nucleotides not matched to a gene: 7. Germline V CDR1 and CDR2: SEHNR, FQNEAQ (reference sequence). This CDR3 region has 15 residues. The CDR3 sequence is CASSSPDRGYYEQYF. CDR3 nucleotide sequence: TGTGCCAGCAGCTCTCCTGACAGGGGGTACTACGAGCAGTACTTC.

To note about this clonotype: Just one base apart from a much larger clone, this may be a read error. The chain joins TRBV7-3 to TRBJ1-1; D might be TRBD1 (5 bases). V was clipped by 6 bases and J by 0 bases, with 14 bases between them. The CDR3 has 15 amino acids. The germline V gene encodes CDR1 SGHTA and CDR2 FQGTGA. CDR3 coding DNA: TGTGCCAGCAGTCACCTACGGGGCATGAACACTGAAGCTTTCTTT. Amino acid sequence: CASSHLRGMNTEAFF.

This clonotype was seen ten or more times. V gene TRBV7-6 combines with J gene TRBJ2-5, with 9 nucleotides matching TRBD1. Germline CDR1 SGHVS, CDR2 FNYEAQ. The CDR3 covers 14 residues. V dropped 4 bases and J dropped 5; count of bases not matched to a gene: 5. CDR3 nucleotide sequence: TGTGCCAGCAGCTCGGGACAGGGTTTGGAGACCCAGTACTTC. This encodes CASSSGQGLETQYF.

In regard to this clonotype: The limits of the CDR3 on the DNA are not certain, so only TCRdb's listed CDR3 is given. V and J are TRBV29-1 and TRBJ1-4. The CDR3 is 19 residues long, ends included. In germline, CDR1 is SQVTM, CDR2 ANQGSEA. The CDR3 sequence: CSVEIRERDEQYFGEKLFF.

In its sample, this clonotype was seen a few times. One end of the junction is discordant with germline, which a read error may explain. The genes are TRBV5-8 and TRBJ1-6; possible D gene TRBD1, 6 bases. Germline V gene lookup returns CDR1 SGHTS and CDR2 YDEGEE. The CDR3 consists of 13 residues. Written as DNA, the CDR3 is TGCGCCAGCAGCTCCGGGGGCAATTCACCCCTCCACTTT. Translating it yields CASSSGGNSPLHF.

This chain links TRBV19 with TRBJ1-2; TRBD1 matches 7 bases. Trimming took 5 bases from V and 1 from J; bases not matched to a gene: 4. The length of the CDR3 is 14 residues. Germline-derived CDR1 and CDR2 are LNHDA and SQIVND (reference sequence). CDR3 nucleotide sequence: TGTGCCAGTAGTCGACGACAGGGTAACTATGGCTACACCTTC. Protein product: CASSRRQGNYGYTF.

This clonotype has a count of ten or more. This chain joins TRBV20-1 and TRBJ1-3; TRBD1 aligns across 9 bases. This CDR3 is 14 amino acids long. CDR1 is DFQATT and CDR2 is SNEGSKA in the germline V gene (reference sequence). The ends lost 5 bases at V and 3 bases at J; junction bases unmatched: 5. CDR3 in amino acids: CSAGRTGDGNTIYF. The CDR3 region has the DNA TGCAGTGCTGGCAGGACAGGGGATGGAAACACCATATATTTT.

The V gene is TRBV10-2, the J gene TRBJ1-1; D remains unclear. V shed 4 bases and J shed 0 bases, with 9 bases lying between them. The CDR3 is 14 residues long. Per the germline V gene, CDR1 is WSHSY and CDR2 is SAAADI. The CDR3 is CASSATAMNTEAFF. CDR3 in DNA: TGCGCCAGCAGTGCTACAGCCATGAACACTGAAGCTTTCTTT.

This clonotype was seen many times. This chain connects TRBV19 to TRBJ2-7; D gene ambiguous. Trimming pared 3 bases from V and 2 bases from J, leaving 8 bases between. Germline V lookup: CDR1 LNHDA, CDR2 SQIVND (reference sequence). This CDR3 has 13 residues. The CDR3 loop reads CASSIGRTYEQYF. The CDR3 coding sequence is TGTGCCAGTAGTATTGGACGGACCTACGAGCAGTACTTC.

This clonotype was seen many times. The V call is TRBV11-2, the J call TRBJ1-2; D might be TRBD1 (5 bases). Germline values: CDR1 SGHAT, CDR2 FQNNGV. The CDR3 extends over 16 amino acids. The V end was cut by 2 bases, the J end by 4 bases, with 17 bases between. The CDR3 DNA is TGTGCCAGCAGCTTAAGACAGCAAAGGGTCGGCTATGGCTACACCTTC. Translation: CASSLRQQRVGYGYTF.

The chain combines TRBV6-1 with TRBJ2-7; unclear D gene. CDR1 and CDR2 from the germline V gene are MNHNS and SASEGT. The CDR3 has 14 residues. V shed 4 bases and J shed 0 bases, with 10 bases lying between them. DNA for the CDR3: TGTGCCAGCAGTGGAGGAACGAGCTCCTACGAGCAGTACTTC. Translated, it gives CASSGGTSSYEQYF.

The CDR3 reads CASKWRAGGPYEQYF. The CDR3 DNA is TGTGCCAGCAAATGGCGAGCGGGAGGGCCTTACGAGCAGTACTTC. J is TRBJ2-7 and V is TRBV2; TRBD2 matches 10 bases. Germline CDR1 is SNHLY and CDR2 is FYNNEI. Germline trimming cut 7 bases from V and 4 bases from J; bases unmatched to any gene: 10. CDR3 length: 15 amino acids.

The rearrangement joins TRBV12-3 or TRBV12-4 to TRBJ2-3, with D perhaps TRBD1 (6 bases). This CDR3 comprises 15 residues. V shed 1 base and J shed 4 bases, with 12 bases lying between them. This chain's CDR3 is CASSLGGPGADTQYF. CDR3 nucleotides: TGTGCCAGCAGTTTAGGGGGTCCAGGGGCAGATACGCAGTATTTT.

V and J are TRBV29-1 and TRBJ1-2; TRBD1 might be the D (6 bases). V gave up 0 bases and J gave up 2 bases, with 13 bases separating them. The CDR3 extends over 15 amino acids. Germline-derived CDR1 and CDR2 are SQVTM and ANQGSEA. CDR3 DNA: TGCAGCGTTGAAGAGGCAACAGGGCCAAACTATGGCTACACCTTC. Translation gives CSVEEATGPNYGYTF.

This clonotype was counted ten times or more. The chain carries TRBV14 and TRBJ1-4; weak D call: TRBD1 (5 bases). In germline, CDR1 is SGHDN, CDR2 FVKESK. V dropped 2 bases and J dropped 7 bases, with 8 bases sitting between them. This CDR3 is 13 amino acids long. CDR3 coding DNA: TGTGCCAGCAGCCAACGGACATTTGAAAAACTGTTTTTT. Its translation: CASSQRTFEKLFF.

The chain combines TRBV29-1 with TRBJ2-5; 9 bases line up with TRBD1. CDR3 length: 9 residues. Germline CDR1 SQVTM, CDR2 ANQGSEA. Germline trimming cut 6 bases from V and 11 bases from J; bases unmatched to any gene: 1. The CDR3 loop is CSVGQGQYF. As DNA, the CDR3 is TGCAGCGTAGGACAGGGGCAGTACTTC.

This chain links TRBV6-6 with TRBJ1-5; 9 bases line up with TRBD1. This CDR3 is 13 amino acids long. Germline V gene lookup returns CDR1 MNHNY and CDR2 SVGAGI (reference sequence). Trimming cost V 2 bases and J 14 bases; bases outside gene matches: 7. Here the CDR3 reads CASSYDRGNHEHF. In DNA, the CDR3 is TGTGCCAGCAGTTACGACAGGGGGAACCACGAGCATTTT.

In its sample, this clonotype was seen many times. This chain joins TRBV7-2 and TRBJ1-3; D is perhaps TRBD1 (5 bases). Germline V CDR1 and CDR2: SGHTA, FQGNSA. The CDR3 runs 15 residues. Trimming took 1 base from V and 8 from J, leaving 15 bases between them. The CDR3 protein is CASSLVGAGGHTIYF. CDR3 coding DNA: TGTGCCAGCAGCTTAGTCGGGGCAGGTGGTCACACCATATATTTT.

As concerns this clonotype: A read error may account for a junction end that differs from germline. V is TRBV19 and J is TRBJ2-2; 9 nucleotides align to TRBD1. Germline V gene data show CDR1 as LNHDA and CDR2 as SQIVND (reference sequence). This CDR3 spans 16 amino acids. CDR3 residues: CASSIVGTGNSGELFF. The CDR3 nucleotides read TGTGCCAGTAGTATAGTCGGGACAGGGAACTCCGGGGAGCTGTTTTTT.